This T cell receptor beta chain is from a study of blood T cell repertoires in COVID-19 (dated by TCRdb to the early 2020s). Broadly, across the study: Samples covering the acute and convalescent phases of COVID-19 were provided by collaborators in the United States, Italy and Spain. The prospective study material was composed of cDNA or gDNA derived from T cells, B-cell-depleted T cells, or PBMCs. Deeply sampled blood TCRbeta repertoires from subjects exposed to, actively infected with, or recovered from COVID-19 were included in the dataset. The repertoires were released in a freely available public database intended as a resource for research on the immune response to SARS-CoV-2. The samples were drawn from the first 160 participants of the ongoing ImmuneRACE study and from some 1,300 subjects provided by 6 global collaborators. Nearly every sample came with metadata listing a de-identified subject ID, COVID-19 status, age in years and sex. Where available, HLA class I and class II types were obtained from metadata supplied by the sample provider rather than from assay-based typing.

The immunoSEQ Assay, a bias-controlled multiplex PCR, was used to amplify TCRbeta CDR3 regions from genomic DNA. On the study's bioinformatics: The number of nucleated cells in each sample was estimated by amplification of reference gene primers within the assay. To quantify the absolute abundance of each unique TCRbeta CDR3 rearrangement, sequence reads were collapsed and filtered. For each sample, productive Simpson clonality was calculated by taking the square root of Simpson's diversity index across productive rearrangements. TCRdb took over this immuneACCESS table, retaining in-frame rearrangements with V and J assigned. Such tables are incomplete; in checked studies, under half of the missing clones stem from an unresolved V gene, and the remainder is unexplained. The V and J calls and clone size come from that table; D and trimming were worked out from the DNA. For this sample the table gives 250,000 or so clones, of which nearly 90% were detected only once. Jointly, the top ten make up under 4% of the sample.

The germline ends are 7 bases apart after V is trimmed by 4 bases and J by 1 base. The CDR3 covers 13 residues, taking in both the cysteine and the phenylalanine. Left in the record is the CDR3 DNA by itself, 39 bases read in frame from the first base. The germline V gene (reference sequence) gives CDR1 as LNHDA and CDR2 as SQIVND. Summary of the overall study and its limitations: How much clinical and demographic metadata was included differed by source and by participant, and the metadata was provided uncurated.

Whole blood was collected in K2EDTA tubes by collaborating institutions according to the institutions' own protocols. For TCRbeta analysis, collaborators shipped samples in one of three forms: frozen whole blood, isolated PBMCs, or DNA extracted from either of those sample types. Notes on this clone: Its antigen is still unknown. Per-base qualities were not stored, and no clone one base away is much larger.

Rearrangement joined TRBV19 to TRBJ1-1; the D gene remains uncertain. The sequence was obtained from a man younger than 35 with active or convalescent COVID-19. Sequenced material: peripheral blood. The nucleotide sequence is TGTGCCAGTAGTACAACAACGAACACTGAAGCTTTCTTT. Its protein is CASSTTTNTEAFF.